Presented here are 16 T cell receptor beta chains from one specimen sequenced in a study of T cell responses to AZD1222 COVID-19 vaccine. Here immunoSEQ multiplex PCR was the method, and the copy in TCRdb shows in-frame clones only, minus some. The sample yields approximately 100,000 clones, approximately 90% seen once. This material consisted of peripheral blood, taken on day 0 of AZD1222 vaccination. The receptors were gathered from an adult in good health.

This chain's CDR3 is CAWSVRGRSSYEQYF. The CDR3 nucleotides are TGTGCCTGGAGTGTACGCGGGAGGAGCTCCTACGAGCAGTACTTC. The chain couples TRBV30 to TRBJ2-7; 8 positions match TRBD2. V gave up 0 bases and J gave up 0 bases; unmatched junction bases: 4. CDR1 is GTSNPN, CDR2 SVGIG, per germline (reference sequence). The CDR3 consists of 15 residues.

The chain employs TRBV7-6 and TRBJ1-4; D unresolved. Looked up from germline, CDR1 is SGHVS and CDR2 is FNYEAQ. This CDR3 spans 13 amino acids. Trimming took 4 bases from V and 5 from J, leaving 8 bases between them. This CDR3 reads CASSSQLNEKLFF. The CDR3 DNA reads TGTGCCAGCAGCTCACAATTGAATGAAAAACTGTTTTTT.

The chain combines TRBV4-2 with TRBJ1-2, with 8 bases identical to TRBD1. Germline lookup yields CDR1 LGHNA and CDR2 YNFKEQ. Trimming cost V 0 bases and J 4 bases; bases outside gene matches: 4. The CDR3 consists of 15 residues. The CDR3 loop reads CASSQEGQEFYGYTF. CDR3 DNA: TGTGCCAGCAGCCAAGAGGGACAGGAGTTCTATGGCTACACCTTC.

Written as DNA, the CDR3 is TGTGCCAGCAGTGGCAAGCCGGGAGATACGCAGTATTTT. Translation gives CASSGKPGDTQYF. The chain links TRBV27 to TRBJ2-3, with D unresolved. There are 13 residues in the CDR3. CDR1 MNHEY and CDR2 SMNVEV come from the germline V gene (reference sequence). Trimming left V 5 bases short and J 5 bases short, with 11 bases between.

In this sample, this clone turned up a few times. V usage is TRBV5-1 and J usage is TRBJ1-4; weak D call: TRBD1 (5 bases). Germline lookup yields CDR1 SGHRS and CDR2 YFSETQ. The CDR3 length is 13 residues. V was clipped by 4 bases and J by 13 bases, with 17 bases between them. The CDR3 protein is CASSQGESLPLFF. The DNA for the CDR3 is TGCGCCAGCAGCCAAGGGGAATCCCTCCCACTGTTTTTT.

The rearrangement uses TRBV2 and TRBJ1-5, with D possibly matching TRBD1 (6 bases). V was shortened by 2 bases and J by 5 bases, with 13 bases between the two germline ends. CDR3 length: 15 residues. Germline V CDR1 and CDR2: SNHLY, FYNNEI. DNA for the CDR3: TGTGCCAGCAGTGAACAACAGGGTGGCGATCAGCCCCAGCATTTT. This gives the protein CASSEQQGGDQPQHF.

The CDR3: CASSPLRTTQQVEQYF. The CDR3 nucleotides read TGTGCCAGCAGTCCACTGCGAACCACACAACAGGTCGAGCAGTACTTC. The chain joins TRBV6-6 to TRBJ2-7; tentative D call: TRBD1 (5 bases). The CDR3 has 16 residues. Germline values: CDR1 MNHNY, CDR2 SVGAGI (reference sequence). V dropped 5 bases and J dropped 6 bases, with 23 bases sitting between them.

The V gene is TRBV5-5, the J gene TRBJ1-1; the D is unclear. CDR1 is SGHKS, CDR2 YYEKEE, per germline (reference sequence). V was cut by 0 bases and J by 3 bases, with 9 bases left in between. The CDR3 has 14 residues. CDR3 nucleotide sequence: TGTGCCAGCAGCTTGGAAGCATTCGACACTGAAGCTTTCTTT. Translation gives CASSLEAFDTEAFF.

The gene calls are TRBV19 and TRBJ1-2; D gene ambiguous. Trimming removed 7 bases at V and 1 base at J, with 13 bases between. Germline CDR1 is LNHDA and CDR2 is SQIVND (reference sequence). The CDR3 is 14 amino acids. The CDR3: CASTYAIDNYGYTF. The CDR3 DNA is TGTGCCAGTACCTACGCAATAGATAACTATGGCTACACCTTC.

The rearrangement links TRBV6-6 to TRBJ1-4, with D possibly TRBD1 on 6 matching bases. The V end lost 6 bases, the J end lost 8 bases, and 16 bases lay between the germline ends. Germline CDR1 MNHNY, CDR2 SVGAGI (reference sequence). This CDR3 has 14 amino acids. The CDR3 spells CASSTFGGREKLFF. The CDR3 DNA reads as TGTGCCAGCAGCACCTTCGGGGGCCGCGAAAAACTGTTTTTT.

The J gene is TRBJ2-7, the V gene TRBV6-6; 10 positions agree with TRBD2. This CDR3 comprises 14 residues. Germline V gene data show CDR1 as MNHNY and CDR2 as SVGAGI (reference sequence). V shed 6 bases and J 3 bases; nucleotides not matched to a gene: 5. The CDR3 region is CASRIAGGDYEQYF. As DNA, the CDR3 is TGTGCCAGCAGAATAGCGGGAGGAGACTACGAGCAGTACTTC.

The V call is TRBV2, the J call TRBJ2-1; 8 bases line up with TRBD2. The germline V gene encodes CDR1 SNHLY and CDR2 FYNNEI. J was trimmed by 8 bases and V by 11 bases; bases with no gene match: 17. There are 15 residues in the CDR3. CDR3 sequence: CAYRPRTGTRDEQFF. CDR3 DNA sequence: TGTGCCTATCGTCCACGCACCGGGACTAGAGATGAGCAGTTCTTC.

The rearrangement joins TRBV9 to TRBJ1-2, with D possibly being TRBD1 (5 bases). Deletions cut 0 bases from V and 8 bases from J, with 14 bases between. This CDR3 is built from 14 residues. The germline CDR1 and CDR2 sequences are SGDLS and YYNGEE. CDR3 residues: CASSVGLGGRGYTF. The DNA for the CDR3 is TGTGCCAGCAGCGTAGGGTTGGGGGGACGCGGCTACACCTTC.

This chain connects TRBV7-9 to TRBJ2-7, with 9 bases matching TRBD1. This CDR3 has 14 residues. Germline V gene data show CDR1 as SEHNR and CDR2 as FQNEAQ (reference sequence). Trimming removed 6 bases from V and 6 bases from J; junction bases left unmatched: 9. For the CDR3, the DNA is TGTGCCAGCAGTACTCCGGGACAGGGATCCGAGCAGTACTTC. Protein product: CASSTPGQGSEQYF.

This chain connects TRBV29-1 to TRBJ2-3, with 8 bases that match TRBD2. J lost 6 bases, V lost 8 bases, and 10 bases had no gene match. CDR1 and CDR2 (germline): SQVTM, ANQGSEA. The length of the CDR3 is 13 residues. The CDR3 spells CSLRPGGGDTQYF. DNA of the CDR3: TGCAGCTTACGCCCGGGAGGGGGGGATACGCAGTATTTT.

The rearrangement links TRBV6-5 to TRBJ1-2; perhaps TRBD1 as D (5 bases). V lost 0 bases and J lost 6, with 14 bases in between. Germline CDR1 and CDR2: MNHEY and SVGAGI. The CDR3 is 15 residues long. The CDR3 nucleotides are TGTGCCAGCAGTTACTCGAGGGTCGAAGGGGATGGCTACACCTTC. Amino acid sequence: CASSYSRVEGDGYTF.